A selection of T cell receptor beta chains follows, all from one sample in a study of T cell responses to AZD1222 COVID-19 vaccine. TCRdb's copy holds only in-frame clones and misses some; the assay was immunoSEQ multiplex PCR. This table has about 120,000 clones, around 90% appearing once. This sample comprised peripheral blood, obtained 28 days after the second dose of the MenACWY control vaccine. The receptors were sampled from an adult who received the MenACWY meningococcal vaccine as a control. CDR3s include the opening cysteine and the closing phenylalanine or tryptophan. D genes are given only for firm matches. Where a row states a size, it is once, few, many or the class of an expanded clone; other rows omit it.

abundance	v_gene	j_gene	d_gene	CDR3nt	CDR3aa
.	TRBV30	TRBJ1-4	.	TGTGCCTGGAGGGGCTCAGGTCGGTCTTGGGAAAAACTGTTTTTT	CAWRGSGRSWEKLFF
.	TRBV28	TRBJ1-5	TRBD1	TGTGCCAGCAGTTTGCCTGGGACAGTATACAATCAGCCCCAGCATTTT	CASSLPGTVYNQPQHF
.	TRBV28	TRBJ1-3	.	TGTGCCAGCAGTGTAAGCGGAAACACCATATATTTT	CASSVSGNTIYF
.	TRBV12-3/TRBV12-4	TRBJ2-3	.	TGTGCCAGCAGCCGGACCGGAGATACGCAGTATTTT	CASSRTGDTQYF
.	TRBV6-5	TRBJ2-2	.	TGTGCCGCCCGGGACCGGGGGACCGGGGAGCTGTTTTTT	CAARDRGTGELFF
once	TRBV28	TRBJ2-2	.	TGTGCCAGCAGTCCGAGGGGGGGACCGAACACCGGGGAGCTGTTTTTT	CASSPRGGPNTGELFF
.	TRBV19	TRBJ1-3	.	TGTGCCAGTAGCCTTGACAGCGGAAACACCATATATTTT	CASSLDSGNTIYF
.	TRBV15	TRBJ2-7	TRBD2	TGTGCCACCAGCAGAGAGGGGCGGGGGTCTAGAGAGCAGTACTTC	CATSREGRGSREQYF
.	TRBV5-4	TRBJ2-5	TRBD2	TGTGCCAGCAGCCCAGGGACTAGCGGGAGTCAACAGACCCAGTACTTC	CASSPGTSGSQQTQYF
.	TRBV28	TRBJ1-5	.	TGTGCCAGCAGTCCCCCGCGTGGCCTCAATCAGCCCCAGCATTTT	CASSPPRGLNQPQHF
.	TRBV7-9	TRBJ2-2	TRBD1	TGTGCCAGCAGCCCCCCCAGGGGGTCGTTGGGGGAGCTGTTTTTT	CASSPPRGSLGELFF
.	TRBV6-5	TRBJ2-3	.	TGTGCCAGCAGTTACGGTGAAGTCACAGATACGCAGTATTTT	CASSYGEVTDTQYF
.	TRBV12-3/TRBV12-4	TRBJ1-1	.	TGTGCCGGCAGTTTAGGGTCAGGAGCTTTCTTT	CAGSLGSGAFF
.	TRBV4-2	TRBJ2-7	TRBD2	TGTGCCAGCAGCCAACCTGGACTAGCGGGAGACGAGCAGTACTTC	CASSQPGLAGDEQYF
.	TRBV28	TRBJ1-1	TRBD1	TGTGCCAGCAGTTTAACCCCAGGGGGAGGGAACACTGAAGCTTTCTTT	CASSLTPGGGNTEAFF
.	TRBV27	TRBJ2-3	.	TGTGCCAGCAGTTTCTATGGTAATAGCGGAGATACGCAGTATTTT	CASSFYGNSGDTQYF
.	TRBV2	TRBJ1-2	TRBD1	TGTGCCAGCAGAGGGACAGGGCTCGCATACACCTTC	CASRGTGLAYTF
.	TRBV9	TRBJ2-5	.	TGTGCCAGCAGCGCCTCGTGGGGGCCCCAAGAGACCCAGTACTTC	CASSASWGPQETQYF
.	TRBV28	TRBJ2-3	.	TGTGCCAGCAGCTCGGGAACCGGGAACCCTCGCACAGATACGCAGTATTTT	CASSSGTGNPRTDTQYF
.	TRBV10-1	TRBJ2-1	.	TGCGCCAGCAGTGTGGACCTCCCTCGGGGAGATGAGCAGTTCTTC	CASSVDLPRGDEQFF
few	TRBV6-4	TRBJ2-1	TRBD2	TGTGCCAGCAGTGACTCGACTAGCGGGGGGGCCGTGGTGAATGAGCAGTTCTTC	CASSDSTSGGAVVNEQFF
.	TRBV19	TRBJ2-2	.	TGTGCCGGTATCGTCAGGGGAACCGGGGAGCTGTTTTTT	CAGIVRGTGELFF
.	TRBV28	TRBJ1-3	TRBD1	TGTGCCAGCAGTTCGGGACAGGGGTTCCCTAGGTCGTTGTCTGGAAACACCATATATTTT	CASSSGQGFPRSLSGNTIYF